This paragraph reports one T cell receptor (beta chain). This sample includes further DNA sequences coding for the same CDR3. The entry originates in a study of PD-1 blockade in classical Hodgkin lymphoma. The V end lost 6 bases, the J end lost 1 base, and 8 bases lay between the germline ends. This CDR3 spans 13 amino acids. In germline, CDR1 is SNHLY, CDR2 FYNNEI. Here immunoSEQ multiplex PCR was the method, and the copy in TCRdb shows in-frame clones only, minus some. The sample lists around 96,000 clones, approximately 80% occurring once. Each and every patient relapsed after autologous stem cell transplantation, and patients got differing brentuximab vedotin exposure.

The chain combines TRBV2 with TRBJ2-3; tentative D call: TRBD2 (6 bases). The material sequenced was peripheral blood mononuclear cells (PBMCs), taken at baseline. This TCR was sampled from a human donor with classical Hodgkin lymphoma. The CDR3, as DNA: TGTGCCAGCAGCTTAGCGGGCACAGATACGCAGTATTTT. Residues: CASSLAGTDTQYF.